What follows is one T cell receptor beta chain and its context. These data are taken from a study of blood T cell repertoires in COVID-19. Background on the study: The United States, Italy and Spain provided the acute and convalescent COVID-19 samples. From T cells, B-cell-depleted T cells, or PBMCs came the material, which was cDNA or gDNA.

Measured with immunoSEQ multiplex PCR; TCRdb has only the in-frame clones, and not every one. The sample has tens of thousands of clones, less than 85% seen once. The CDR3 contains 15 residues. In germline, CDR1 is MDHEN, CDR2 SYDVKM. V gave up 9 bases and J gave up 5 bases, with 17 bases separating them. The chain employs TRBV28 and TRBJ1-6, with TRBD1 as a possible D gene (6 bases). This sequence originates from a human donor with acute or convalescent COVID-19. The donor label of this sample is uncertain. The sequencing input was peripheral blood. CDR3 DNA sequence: TGTGCCAGTATACCCGGGACACAAGATAATTCACCCCTCCACTTT. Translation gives CASIPGTQDNSPLHF.